The clone carrying this T cell receptor (beta chain) was recorded a few times. The antigen remains unidentified. CDR3 length equals 10 residues. Trimming removed 4 bases from V and 8 bases from J, with 4 bases in between. Germline CDR1 is SGHTA and CDR2 is FQGNSA. The sample is drawn from a study of beta chain features in type 1 diabetes. Study-level background: Examined across all samples were almost 110 million sorted cells. Study-level findings and limits: Insertion counts at VDJ junctions were lower in type 1 diabetes patients, who also showed more deletions there. Compared to healthy donors, patients appeared to have naive, central memory and Treg TCRB repertoires that were more alike.

Every bit of the isolated RNA underwent reverse transcription, so sequencing read expressed TCRB transcripts. Approximately 3.6 million reads per sample on average were obtained from naive, central memory and regulatory T cell samples. Clones were read by immunoSEQ multiplex PCR, and TCRdb kept only the in-frame ones, dropping some. The table records about 290,000 clones, about 7.8% of them present only once. Input material: central memory CD4+ T cells from blood. The V and J genes are TRBV7-2 and TRBJ2-3, with D unclear. This receptor was taken from a woman younger than 35 in good health. DNA for the CDR3: TGTGCCAGCAGCTCAATTACGCAGTATTTT. Protein sequence: CASSSITQYF.